This TCR beta chain was sequenced in a study of blood T cells in healthy people across ages. Germline V gene sequence: CDR1 DFQATT, CDR2 SNEGSKA (reference sequence). There are 18 residues in the CDR3. The V segment lost 6 bases and the J segment 2 bases; nucleotides outside the gene matches: 17. Study-wide points: A strong correlation was seen between TCR beta diversity and naive T cell percentage.

This clonotype was observed a few times. Its target is not known. A J-beta primer mix and a sample-barcoded 5' primer were used in a second PCR of about 7 to 12 cycles. TCRdb independently ran MiXCR on the 5' RACE reads; one entry per CDR3 protein. The table lists under 2,000,000 distinct CDR3 sequences, roughly 49% of them singletons. For every donor, a draw yielded about 9.7 milliliters of peripheral blood. This chain connects TRBV20-1 to TRBJ2-7; 12 bases match TRBD1. The sequenced sample was blood. This receptor was identified in a woman between 35 and 50 years old in good health. This CDR3 is CSAREGTGGNLLTYEQYF. CDR3 sequence (DNA): TGCAGTGCCCGGGAAGGGACAGGGGGCAATCTTCTTACCTACGAGCAGTACTTC.